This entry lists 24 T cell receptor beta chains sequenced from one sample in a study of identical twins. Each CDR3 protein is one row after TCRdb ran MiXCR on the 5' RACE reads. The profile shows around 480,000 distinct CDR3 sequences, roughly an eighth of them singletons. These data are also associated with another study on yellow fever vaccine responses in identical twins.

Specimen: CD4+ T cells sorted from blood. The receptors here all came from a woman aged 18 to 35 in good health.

Written as DNA, the CDR3 is TGTGCCAGCAGCCAAGATGCTAGGACAGGGATGAACATTCAGTACTTC. Translated, it gives CASSQDARTGMNIQYF. The chain joins TRBV3-1 to TRBJ2-4, with 8 nucleotides matching TRBD1. The length of the CDR3 is 16 residues. V lost 0 bases to trimming and J lost 7 bases; unmatched junction nucleotides: 8. CDR1 LGHDT and CDR2 YNNKEL come from the germline V gene (reference sequence). Together with reference TRBV3-1 and TRBJ2-4, the CDR3 gives the full variable domain: DTAVSQTPKYLVTQMGNDKSIKCEQNLGHDTMYWYKQDSKKFLKIMFSYNNKELIINETVPNRFSPKSPDKAHLNLHINSLELGDSAVYFCASSQDARTGMNIQYFGAGTRLSVL.

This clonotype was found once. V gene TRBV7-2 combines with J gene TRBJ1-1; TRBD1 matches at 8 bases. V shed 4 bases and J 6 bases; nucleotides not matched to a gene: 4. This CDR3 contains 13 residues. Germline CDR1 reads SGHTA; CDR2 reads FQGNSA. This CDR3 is CASSWGTGAEAFF. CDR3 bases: TGTGCCAGCAGCTGGGGGACAGGAGCTGAAGCTTTCTTT.

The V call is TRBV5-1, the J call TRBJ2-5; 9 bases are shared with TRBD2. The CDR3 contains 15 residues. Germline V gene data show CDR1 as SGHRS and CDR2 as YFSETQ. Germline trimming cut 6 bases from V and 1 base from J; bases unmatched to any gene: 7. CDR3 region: CASILGSGGQETQYF. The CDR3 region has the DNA TGCGCCAGCATTCTAGGTAGCGGGGGCCAAGAGACCCAGTACTTC.

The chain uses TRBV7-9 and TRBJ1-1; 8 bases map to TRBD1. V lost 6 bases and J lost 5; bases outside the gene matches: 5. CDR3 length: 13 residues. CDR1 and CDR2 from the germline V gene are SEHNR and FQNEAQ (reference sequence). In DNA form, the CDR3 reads TGTGCCAGCAGGGGACAGGTGGGAACTGAAGCTTTCTTT. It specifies CASRGQVGTEAFF. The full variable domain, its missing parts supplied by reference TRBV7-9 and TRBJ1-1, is DTGVSQNPRHKITKRGQNVTFRCDPISEHNRLYWYRQTLGQGPEFLTYFQNEAQLEKSRLLSDRFSAERPKGSFSTLEIQRTEQGDSAMYLCASRGQVGTEAFFGQGTRLTVV.

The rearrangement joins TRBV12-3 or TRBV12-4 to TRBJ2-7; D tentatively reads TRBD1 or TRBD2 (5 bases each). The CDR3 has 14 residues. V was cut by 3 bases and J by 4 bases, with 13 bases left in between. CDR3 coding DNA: TGTGCCAGCAGTTTGGGGACCTTCGGATACGAGCAGTACTTC. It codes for CASSLGTFGYEQYF.

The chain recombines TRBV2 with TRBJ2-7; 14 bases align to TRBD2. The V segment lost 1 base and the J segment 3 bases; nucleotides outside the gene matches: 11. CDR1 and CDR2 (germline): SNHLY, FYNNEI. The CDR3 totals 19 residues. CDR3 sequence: CASSEGGLAGVSRHYEQYF. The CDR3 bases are TGTGCCAGCAGTGAAGGGGGACTAGCGGGGGTCTCGAGACACTACGAGCAGTACTTC.

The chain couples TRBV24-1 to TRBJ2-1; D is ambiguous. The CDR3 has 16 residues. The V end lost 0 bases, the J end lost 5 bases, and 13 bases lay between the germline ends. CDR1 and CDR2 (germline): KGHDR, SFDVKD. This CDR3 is CATSDLRAPIHNEQFF. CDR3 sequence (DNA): TGTGCCACCAGTGATTTGAGGGCTCCCATTCACAATGAGCAGTTCTTC.

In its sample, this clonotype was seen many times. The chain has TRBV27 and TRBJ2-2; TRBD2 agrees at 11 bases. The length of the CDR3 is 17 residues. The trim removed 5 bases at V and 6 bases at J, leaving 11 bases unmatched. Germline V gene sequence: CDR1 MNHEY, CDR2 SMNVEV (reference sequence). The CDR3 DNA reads TGTGCCAGCAGTAAGACTAGCGGGATTGCAGTGGCCGGGGAGCTGTTTTTT. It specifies CASSKTSGIAVAGELFF.

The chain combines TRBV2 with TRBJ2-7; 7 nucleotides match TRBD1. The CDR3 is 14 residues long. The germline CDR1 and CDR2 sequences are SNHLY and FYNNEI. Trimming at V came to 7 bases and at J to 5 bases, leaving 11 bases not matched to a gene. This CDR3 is CASKDRVDLNEQYF. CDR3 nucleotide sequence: TGTGCCAGCAAAGACAGGGTTGATCTTAACGAGCAGTACTTC.

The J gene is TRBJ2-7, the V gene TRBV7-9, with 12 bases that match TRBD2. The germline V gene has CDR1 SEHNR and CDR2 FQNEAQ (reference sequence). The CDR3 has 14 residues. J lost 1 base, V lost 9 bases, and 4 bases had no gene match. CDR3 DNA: TGTGCCAGTGAGGGGACTAGCGGGTCCTACGAGCAGTACTTC. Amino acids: CASEGTSGSYEQYF.

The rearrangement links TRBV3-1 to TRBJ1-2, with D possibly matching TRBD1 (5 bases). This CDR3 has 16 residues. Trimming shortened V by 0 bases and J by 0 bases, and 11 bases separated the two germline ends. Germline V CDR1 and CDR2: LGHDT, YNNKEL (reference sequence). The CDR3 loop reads CASSQDLGGTNYGYTF. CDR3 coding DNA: TGTGCCAGCAGCCAAGATCTCGGGGGGACTAACTATGGCTACACCTTC.

DNA of the CDR3: TGTGCCAGCAGTTATTCCTGGTACAGAACCTACGAGCAGTACTTC. Residues: CASSYSWYRTYEQYF. The V call is TRBV6-5, the J call TRBJ2-7; no firm D call. V lost 3 bases, J lost 2 bases, and 14 bases lay in between. CDR3 size: 15 residues. Germline assignment: CDR1 MNHEY and CDR2 SVGAGI.

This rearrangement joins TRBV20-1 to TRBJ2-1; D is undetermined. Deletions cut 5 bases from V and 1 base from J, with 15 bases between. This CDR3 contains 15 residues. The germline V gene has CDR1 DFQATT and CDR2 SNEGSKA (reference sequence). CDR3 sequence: CSAPKGPLSYNEQFF. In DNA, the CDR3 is TGCAGTGCTCCCAAAGGACCGCTATCCTACAATGAGCAGTTCTTC.

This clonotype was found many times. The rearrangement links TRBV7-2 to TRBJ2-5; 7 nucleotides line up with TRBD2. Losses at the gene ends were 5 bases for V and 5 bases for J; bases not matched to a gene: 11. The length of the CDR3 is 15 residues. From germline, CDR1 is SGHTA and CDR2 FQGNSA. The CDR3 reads CASSPTGGVEETQYF. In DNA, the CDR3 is TGTGCCAGCAGCCCAACGGGAGGTGTAGAGGAGACCCAGTACTTC.

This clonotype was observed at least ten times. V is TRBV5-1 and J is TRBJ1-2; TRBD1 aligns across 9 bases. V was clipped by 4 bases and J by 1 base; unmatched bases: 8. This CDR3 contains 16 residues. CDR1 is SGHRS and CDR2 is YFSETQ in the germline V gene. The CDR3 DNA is TGCGCCAGCAGCGCTTCCGGGACAGGGTATAACTATGGCTACACCTTC. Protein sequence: CASSASGTGYNYGYTF. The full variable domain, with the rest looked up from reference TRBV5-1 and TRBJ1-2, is KAGVTQTPRYLIKTRGQQVTLSCSPISGHRSVSWYQQTPGQGLQFLFEYFSETQRNKGNFPGRFSGRQFSNSRSEMNVSTLELGDSALYLCASSASGTGYNYGYTFGSGTRLTVV.

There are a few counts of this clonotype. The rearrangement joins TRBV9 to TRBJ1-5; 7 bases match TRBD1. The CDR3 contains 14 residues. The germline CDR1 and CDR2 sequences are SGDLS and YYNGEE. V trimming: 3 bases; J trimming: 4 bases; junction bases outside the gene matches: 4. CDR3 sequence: CASSAGTANQPQHF. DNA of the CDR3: TGTGCCAGCAGCGCAGGGACAGCTAATCAGCCCCAGCATTTT.

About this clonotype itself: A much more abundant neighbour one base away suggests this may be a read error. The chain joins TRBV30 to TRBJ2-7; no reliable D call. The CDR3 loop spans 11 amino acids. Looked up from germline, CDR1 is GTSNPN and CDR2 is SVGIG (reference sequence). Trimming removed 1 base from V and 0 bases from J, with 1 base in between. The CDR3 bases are TGTGCCTGGAGTGACTCCTACGAGCAGTACTTC. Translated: CAWSDSYEQYF. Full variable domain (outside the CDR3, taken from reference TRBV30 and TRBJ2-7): SQTIHQWPATLVQPVGSPLSLECTVEGTSNPNLYWYRQAAGRGLQLLFYSVGIGQISSEVPQNLSASRPQDRQFILSSKKLLLSDSGFYLCAWSDSYEQYFGPGTRLTVT.

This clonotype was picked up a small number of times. The DNA for the CDR3 is TGCAGCGTTGGTTCCGGGACACCCTACGAGCAGTACTTC. It encodes CSVGSGTPYEQYF. V gene TRBV29-1 combines with J gene TRBJ2-7, with D perhaps matching TRBD1 (6 bases). CDR1 and CDR2 from the germline V gene are SQVTM and ANQGSEA. This CDR3 is 13 amino acids long. V was shortened by 4 bases and J by 2 bases, with 12 bases between the two germline ends.

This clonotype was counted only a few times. The CDR3 here is CSARNPQDSSLGQYF. The CDR3, as DNA: TGCAGTGCTAGGAATCCCCAGGACTCCAGCCTAGGGCAGTACTTC. The chain recombines TRBV20-1 with TRBJ2-7, with TRBD2 as a possible D gene (5 bases). CDR1 and CDR2 (germline): DFQATT, SNEGSKA (reference sequence). V lost 3 bases to trimming and J lost 9 bases, with 24 bases between them. The CDR3 covers 15 residues.

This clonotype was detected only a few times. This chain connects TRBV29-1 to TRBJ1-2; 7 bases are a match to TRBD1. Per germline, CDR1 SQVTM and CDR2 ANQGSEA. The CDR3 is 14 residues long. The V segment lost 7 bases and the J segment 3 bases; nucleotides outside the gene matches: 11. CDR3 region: CSAGPGTEYYGYTF. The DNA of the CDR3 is TGCAGCGCCGGGCCCGGGACAGAGTACTATGGCTACACCTTC.

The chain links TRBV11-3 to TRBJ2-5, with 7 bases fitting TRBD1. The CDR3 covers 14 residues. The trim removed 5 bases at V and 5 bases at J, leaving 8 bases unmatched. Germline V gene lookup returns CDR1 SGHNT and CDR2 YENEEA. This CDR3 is CASSPRGKLETQYF. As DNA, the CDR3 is TGTGCCAGCAGCCCCAGGGGGAAGTTGGAGACCCAGTACTTC.

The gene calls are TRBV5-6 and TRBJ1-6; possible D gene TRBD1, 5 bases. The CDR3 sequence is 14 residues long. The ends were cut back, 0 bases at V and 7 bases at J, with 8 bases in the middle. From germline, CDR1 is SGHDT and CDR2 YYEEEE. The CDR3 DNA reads TGTGCCAGCAGCTTGGCCAAGGGGAATTCACCCCTCCACTTT. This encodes CASSLAKGNSPLHF.

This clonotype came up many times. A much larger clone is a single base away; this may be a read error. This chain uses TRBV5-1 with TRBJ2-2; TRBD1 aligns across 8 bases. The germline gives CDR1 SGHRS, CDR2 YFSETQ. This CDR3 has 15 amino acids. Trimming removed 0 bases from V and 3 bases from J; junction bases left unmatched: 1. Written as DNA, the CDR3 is TGCGCCAGCAGCTTGGACAGGGGGGACACCGGGGAGCTGTTTTTT. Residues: CASSLDRGDTGELFF.

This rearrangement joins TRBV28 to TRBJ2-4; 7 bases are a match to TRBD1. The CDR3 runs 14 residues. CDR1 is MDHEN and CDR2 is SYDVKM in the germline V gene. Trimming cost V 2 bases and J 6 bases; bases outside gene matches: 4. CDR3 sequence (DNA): TGTGCCAGCAGTTTAAGGGGGCTGGTAAACATTCAGTACTTC. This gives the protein CASSLRGLVNIQYF.